This T cell receptor (beta chain) was captured in a study of naive and memory T cell subsets. Notes on the study in general: Tuberculin site TCR excess was interpreted as type IV hypersensitivity infiltration.

This clonotype is medium-sized (0.01 to 0.1%) by share. What it binds is not known. Between the trimmed V and J ends, which lost 0 bases and 5 bases, there was a span of 11 bases. Germline V lookup: CDR1 SQVTM, CDR2 ANQGSEA. The CDR3 spans 14 residues. Treatment denoted: skin biopsy from PPD injection site in Mantoux-positive individual. Unsorted total RNA, roughly 1 to 1,100 ng, was DNase treated before reverse transcription. The library had UMIs added by 3' ligation of an oligonucleotide to TCR cDNA. For blood and skin samples, reverse transcription used TCR alpha and beta constant primers. From the UMI-ligation and nested PCR reads, TCRdb called clonotypes with MiXCR, one entry per CDR3 protein. The top ten hold approximately 6.2% of the sample, which has around 20,000 distinct CDR3 sequences, approximately 9.6% seen once.

The sequence was obtained from an adult in good health. The genes are TRBV29-1 and TRBJ2-1; D possibly corresponds to TRBD2 (6 bases). Material: skin, obtained from a tuberculin skin test site. The CDR3 loop reads CSVEEGLKHNEQFF. For the CDR3, the DNA is TGCAGCGTTGAAGAAGGACTAAAACACAATGAGCAGTTCTTC.